Listed below are T cell receptor beta chains from one sample, sequenced in a study of radiotherapy plus CTLA-4 blockade in lung cancer. Produced via immunoSEQ multiplex PCR; TCRdb's table is partial and in-frame only. Seen here are around 80,000 clones, 60% to 85% observed once, and the top ten hold 22%. The specimen was peripheral blood, collected from a patient treated with radiotherapy plus ipilimumab. These receptors were taken from a human donor with non-small cell lung cancer whose response to radiotherapy plus ipilimumab could not be evaluated. Some clones in this sample may be carry-over from other donors' samples. Both conserved end residues are part of each CDR3. The D gene is left open where the match is weak. Only part of the rows carry a size: once, few, many, or a class if the clone is expanded.

CDR3 length: 16; V gene: TRBV5-4; clone size: NA; J gene: TRBJ1-1; D gene: NA; CDR3 protein: CASSFGTPTDNTEAFF; CDR3 DNA: TGTGCCAGCAGCTTCGGAACCCCGACAGATAACACTGAAGCTTTCTTT
CDR3 length: 14; V gene: TRBV7-7; clone size: NA; J gene: TRBJ2-5; D gene: TRBD1; CDR3 protein: CASSSGRGKVVQYF; CDR3 DNA: TGTGCTAGCAGCTCGGGCAGGGGGAAGGTGGTCCAGTACTTC
CDR3 length: 15; V gene: TRBV7-9; clone size: NA; J gene: TRBJ2-5; D gene: NA; CDR3 protein: CASSSGAGIRETQYF; CDR3 DNA: TGTGCCAGCAGCTCTGGGGCAGGGATCAGGGAGACCCAGTACTTC
CDR3 length: 15; V gene: TRBV7-3; clone size: few; J gene: TRBJ2-2; D gene: NA; CDR3 protein: CASSARLGNTGELFF; CDR3 DNA: TGTGCCAGCAGCGCCCGACTAGGGAACACCGGGGAGCTGTTTTTT
CDR3 length: 15; V gene: TRBV25-1; clone size: NA; J gene: TRBJ1-4; D gene: TRBD1; CDR3 protein: CASSESGTGNEKLFF; CDR3 DNA: TGTGCCAGCAGTGAATCTGGGACAGGGAATGAAAAACTGTTTTTT
CDR3 length: 15; V gene: TRBV6-4; clone size: NA; J gene: TRBJ2-3; D gene: TRBD2; CDR3 protein: CASRELAGGTDTQYF; CDR3 DNA: TGTGCCAGCAGGGAACTAGCGGGGGGCACAGATACGCAGTATTTT
CDR3 length: 13; V gene: TRBV28; clone size: NA; J gene: TRBJ1-1; D gene: NA; CDR3 protein: CATELGGATEAFF; CDR3 DNA: TGTGCCACCGAACTGGGAGGAGCCACTGAAGCTTTCTTT
CDR3 length: 13; V gene: TRBV7-2; clone size: NA; J gene: TRBJ2-7; D gene: NA; CDR3 protein: CASSLTPRGEQYF; CDR3 DNA: TGTGCCAGCAGCTTAACCCCCCGCGGCGAGCAGTACTTC
CDR3 length: 16; V gene: TRBV28; clone size: NA; J gene: TRBJ1-4; D gene: TRBD1; CDR3 protein: CASSLEQGNTNEKLFF; CDR3 DNA: TGTGCCAGCAGTTTGGAACAGGGGAATACTAATGAAAAACTGTTTTTT
CDR3 length: 15; V gene: TRBV28; clone size: NA; J gene: TRBJ2-3; D gene: TRBD2; CDR3 protein: CASSLGRGGADTQYF; CDR3 DNA: TGTGCCAGCAGTTTGGGGCGGGGGGGCGCAGATACGCAGTATTTT
CDR3 length: 16; V gene: TRBV6-5; clone size: few; J gene: TRBJ2-2; D gene: NA; CDR3 protein: CASSYSDKLNTGELFF; CDR3 DNA: TGTGCCAGCAGTTACTCGGACAAACTTAACACCGGGGAGCTGTTTTTT
CDR3 length: 16; V gene: TRBV10-3; clone size: NA; J gene: TRBJ2-2; D gene: TRBD2; CDR3 protein: CAISETGLASTGELFF; CDR3 DNA: TGTGCCATCAGTGAGACGGGACTAGCTAGCACCGGGGAGCTGTTTTTT
CDR3 length: 15; V gene: TRBV5-1; clone size: NA; J gene: TRBJ2-2; D gene: NA; CDR3 protein: CASSLGGGDTGELFF; CDR3 DNA: TGCGCCAGCAGCTTAGGGGGAGGGGACACCGGGGAGCTGTTTTTT
CDR3 length: 14; V gene: TRBV6-6; clone size: NA; J gene: TRBJ2-7; D gene: NA; CDR3 protein: CASSSLTGTYEQYF; CDR3 DNA: TGTGCCAGCAGTTCCCTAACAGGGACCTACGAGCAGTACTTC
CDR3 length: 12; V gene: TRBV28; clone size: NA; J gene: TRBJ1-2; D gene: NA; CDR3 protein: CASSPAGGGYTF; CDR3 DNA: TGTGCCAGCAGTCCGGCGGGTGGAGGCTACACCTTC
CDR3 length: 13; V gene: TRBV6-6; clone size: NA; J gene: TRBJ1-6; D gene: NA; CDR3 protein: CASSYRGNSPLHF; CDR3 DNA: TGTGCCAGCAGTTACAGGGGGAATTCACCCCTCCACTTT
CDR3 length: 14; V gene: TRBV11-2; clone size: NA; J gene: TRBJ2-7; D gene: NA; CDR3 protein: CASSRIGSSYEQYF; CDR3 DNA: TGTGCCAGCAGCCGCATAGGGAGCTCCTACGAGCAGTACTTC
CDR3 length: 18; V gene: TRBV5-1; clone size: NA; J gene: TRBJ2-1; D gene: TRBD1; CDR3 protein: CASSPGQGALGDYNEQFF; CDR3 DNA: TGCGCCAGCAGCCCGGGACAGGGGGCGCTTGGCGACTACAATGAGCAGTTCTTC
CDR3 length: 15; V gene: TRBV5-1; clone size: NA; J gene: TRBJ2-3; D gene: NA; CDR3 protein: CASNRGGGITDTQYF; CDR3 DNA: TGCGCCAGCAACCGGGGAGGGGGGATCACAGATACGCAGTATTTT
CDR3 length: 14; V gene: TRBV19; clone size: NA; J gene: TRBJ2-2; D gene: NA; CDR3 protein: CASSIVQNTGELFF; CDR3 DNA: TGTGCCAGTAGTATAGTTCAGAACACCGGGGAGCTGTTTTTT
CDR3 length: 13; V gene: TRBV2; clone size: once; J gene: TRBJ2-7; D gene: NA; CDR3 protein: CASSASDAYEQYF; CDR3 DNA: TGTGCCAGCAGCGCTAGTGACGCCTACGAGCAGTACTTC
CDR3 length: 15; V gene: TRBV5-4; clone size: NA; J gene: TRBJ2-1; D gene: TRBD1; CDR3 protein: CASRRDRDVYNEQFF; CDR3 DNA: TGTGCCAGCAGGCGGGACAGGGACGTCTACAATGAGCAGTTCTTC
CDR3 length: 16; V gene: TRBV28; clone size: NA; J gene: TRBJ1-4; D gene: TRBD1; CDR3 protein: CATSPTGGLINEKLFF; CDR3 DNA: TGTGCCACCTCCCCGACAGGGGGCTTAATTAATGAAAAACTGTTTTTT
CDR3 length: 13; V gene: TRBV7-2; clone size: few; J gene: TRBJ1-6; D gene: NA; CDR3 protein: CASSLTANSPLHF; CDR3 DNA: TGTGCCAGCAGCTTGACAGCTAATTCACCCCTCCACTTT
CDR3 length: 17; V gene: TRBV19; clone size: NA; J gene: TRBJ1-4; D gene: TRBD1; CDR3 protein: CASSIVGTGYRDEKLFF; CDR3 DNA: TGTGCCAGTAGTATAGTTGGGACAGGGTATAGGGATGAAAAACTGTTTTTT
CDR3 length: 14; V gene: TRBV6-1; clone size: NA; J gene: TRBJ2-5; D gene: TRBD1; CDR3 protein: CASGETGVQETQYF; CDR3 DNA: TGTGCCAGCGGGGAAACAGGGGTCCAAGAGACCCAGTACTTC
CDR3 length: 14; V gene: TRBV6-1; clone size: NA; J gene: TRBJ2-2; D gene: NA; CDR3 protein: CAIDLRVNTGELFF; CDR3 DNA: TGTGCCATCGATTTACGCGTTAACACCGGGGAGCTGTTTTTT
CDR3 length: 13; V gene: TRBV5-4; clone size: NA; J gene: TRBJ2-5; D gene: NA; CDR3 protein: CASSLSGAREQYF; CDR3 DNA: TGTGCCAGCAGCTTGTCAGGGGCTAGGGAGCAGTACTTC
CDR3 length: 16; V gene: TRBV28; clone size: NA; J gene: TRBJ2-3; D gene: NA; CDR3 protein: CASSLPSLLKPDTQYF; CDR3 DNA: TGTGCCAGCAGTTTACCATCACTTCTAAAGCCAGATACGCAGTATTTT
CDR3 length: 12; V gene: TRBV28; clone size: NA; J gene: TRBJ2-7; D gene: NA; CDR3 protein: CASSPVSYEQYF; CDR3 DNA: TGTGCCAGCAGTCCCGTCTCCTACGAGCAGTACTTC
CDR3 length: 13; V gene: TRBV7-8; clone size: few; J gene: TRBJ2-7; D gene: NA; CDR3 protein: CASSLARTYEQYF; CDR3 DNA: TGTGCCAGCAGCTTAGCCAGGACCTACGAGCAGTACTTC
CDR3 length: 16; V gene: TRBV7-2; clone size: NA; J gene: TRBJ2-3; D gene: TRBD1; CDR3 protein: CASSRPGTGRTDTQYF; CDR3 DNA: TGTGCCAGCAGCCGGCCCGGGACAGGGCGCACAGATACGCAGTATTTT
CDR3 length: 15; V gene: TRBV9; clone size: NA; J gene: TRBJ1-2; D gene: TRBD1; CDR3 protein: CASSGYRGQNYGYTF; CDR3 DNA: TGTGCCAGCAGCGGCTACAGGGGGCAGAACTATGGCTACACCTTC
CDR3 length: 11; V gene: TRBV29-1; clone size: NA; J gene: TRBJ2-2; D gene: NA; CDR3 protein: CSGIRGPELFF; CDR3 DNA: TGCAGCGGAATAAGAGGCCCGGAGCTGTTTTTT
CDR3 length: 13; V gene: TRBV5-1; clone size: NA; J gene: TRBJ2-7; D gene: NA; CDR3 protein: CASSFEGSYEQYF; CDR3 DNA: TGCGCCAGCAGCTTCGAAGGGAGCTACGAGCAGTACTTC
CDR3 length: 14; V gene: TRBV5-6; clone size: NA; J gene: TRBJ2-7; D gene: NA; CDR3 protein: CASSWGRGSREQYF; CDR3 DNA: TGTGCCAGCAGCTGGGGGAGGGGGTCGCGCGAGCAGTACTTC
CDR3 length: 15; V gene: TRBV5-1; clone size: NA; J gene: TRBJ1-1; D gene: NA; CDR3 protein: CASSLGDTSPTEAFF; CDR3 DNA: TGCGCCAGCAGCTTGGGGGACACCTCCCCGACTGAAGCTTTCTTT
CDR3 length: 16; V gene: TRBV28; clone size: NA; J gene: TRBJ2-7; D gene: TRBD2; CDR3 protein: CASRSPSGGGPYEQYF; CDR3 DNA: TGTGCCAGCAGATCCCCCTCCGGGGGGGGGCCCTACGAGCAGTACTTC
CDR3 length: 13; V gene: TRBV19; clone size: NA; J gene: TRBJ2-1; D gene: NA; CDR3 protein: CASRADMYNEQFF; CDR3 DNA: TGTGCCAGTAGGGCAGATATGTACAATGAGCAGTTCTTC
CDR3 length: 16; V gene: TRBV28; clone size: NA; J gene: TRBJ1-5; D gene: NA; CDR3 protein: CASRMEKGWRDQPQHF; CDR3 DNA: TGTGCCAGCAGGATGGAGAAGGGGTGGAGGGATCAGCCCCAGCATTTT
CDR3 length: 15; V gene: TRBV19; clone size: NA; J gene: TRBJ1-4; D gene: TRBD1; CDR3 protein: CASSIGTGVGEKLFF; CDR3 DNA: TGTGCCAGTAGCATAGGTACAGGGGTTGGCGAAAAACTGTTTTTT
CDR3 length: 13; V gene: TRBV4-3; clone size: NA; J gene: TRBJ2-7; D gene: TRBD2; CDR3 protein: CASSQEGGREQYF; CDR3 DNA: TGCGCCAGCAGCCAAGAGGGGGGGAGGGAGCAGTACTTC
CDR3 length: 17; V gene: TRBV4-1; clone size: NA; J gene: TRBJ2-3; D gene: TRBD2; CDR3 protein: CASSQDRSGGSGDTQYF; CDR3 DNA: TGCGCCAGCAGCCAAGATCGCAGCGGGGGCAGTGGAGATACGCAGTATTTT
CDR3 length: 13; V gene: TRBV4-1; clone size: NA; J gene: TRBJ2-5; D gene: NA; CDR3 protein: CASSQERAGTQYF; CDR3 DNA: TGCGCCAGCAGCCAAGAACGCGCAGGGACCCAGTACTTC
CDR3 length: 14; V gene: TRBV5-1; clone size: NA; J gene: TRBJ1-5; D gene: NA; CDR3 protein: CASSLGSGIQPQHF; CDR3 DNA: TGCGCCAGCAGCTTGGGGTCAGGGATTCAGCCCCAGCATTTT
CDR3 length: 12; V gene: TRBV10-2; clone size: NA; J gene: TRBJ2-3; D gene: NA; CDR3 protein: CASRGARNTQYF; CDR3 DNA: TGCGCCAGCAGAGGGGCCAGAAATACGCAGTATTTT
CDR3 length: 12; V gene: TRBV28; clone size: NA; J gene: TRBJ2-5; D gene: NA; CDR3 protein: CASGGTLETQYF; CDR3 DNA: TGTGCCAGCGGGGGCACCCTGGAGACCCAGTACTTC
CDR3 length: 16; V gene: TRBV4-3; clone size: once; J gene: TRBJ2-3; D gene: TRBD2; CDR3 protein: CASSQGPGGRTDTQYF; CDR3 DNA: TGCGCCAGCAGCCAAGGGCCGGGGGGGCGGACAGATACGCAGTATTTT
CDR3 length: 17; V gene: TRBV7-2; clone size: NA; J gene: TRBJ2-5; D gene: TRBD2; CDR3 protein: CASSPGQASGNQETQYF; CDR3 DNA: TGTGCCAGCAGTCCAGGTCAAGCTAGCGGGAACCAAGAGACCCAGTACTTC
CDR3 length: 18; V gene: TRBV4-1; clone size: NA; J gene: TRBJ2-2; D gene: NA; CDR3 protein: CASSLGDFMGGGDGELFF; CDR3 DNA: TGCGCCAGCAGCCTAGGGGACTTTATGGGGGGGGGCGACGGGGAGCTGTTTTTT
CDR3 length: 17; V gene: TRBV5-4; clone size: NA; J gene: TRBJ1-4; D gene: NA; CDR3 protein: CASSLRDIGRTNEKLFF; CDR3 DNA: TGTGCCAGCAGCTTGAGGGACATAGGACGAACTAATGAAAAACTGTTTTTT